The 10 T cell receptor beta chains in this list originate from one sample, sequenced in a study of T-cell reconstitution after alpha-beta-depleted transplantation in children. Unique molecular identifiers were incorporated during preparation of the TCRbeta library. TCRdb recomputed calls from the PCR reads with MiXCR, one row per CDR3 protein. The sample shows about 170,000 distinct CDR3 sequences, around 10% of them seen only once. Here the sequenced sample was PBMCs, taken before TCRalphabeta/CD19-depleted stem cell transplant. The source of these receptors is a boy between 2 and 10 years old with acute myeloid leukemia, due to receive a stem cell transplant.

This clonotype was detected ten times or more. The chain is built from TRBV27 and TRBJ1-3; D gene ambiguous. V lost 6 bases, J lost 0 bases, and 12 bases lay in between. The germline gives CDR1 MNHEY, CDR2 SMNVEV (reference sequence). The CDR3 has 15 residues. The CDR3 bases are TGTGCCAGCAGCTCCTTGTGGGGCTCTGGAAACACCATATATTTT. This gives the protein CASSSLWGSGNTIYF.

Ten or more counts support this clonotype. The junction does not match germline at one end; this may be a read error. The DNA for the CDR3 is TGTGCCAGCGTAGCAGGATTAGACTCTCGGGCCAACGTCCTGACTTTC. Protein product: CASVAGLDSRANVLTF. This chain uses TRBV5-5 with TRBJ2-6; D is unresolved. CDR3 length: 16 amino acids. Germline V CDR1 and CDR2: SGHKS, YYEKEE (reference sequence).

V and J are TRBV7-3 and TRBJ2-1; 8 bases agree with TRBD2. Per the germline V gene, CDR1 is SGHTA and CDR2 is FQGTGA. J was trimmed by 10 bases and V by 2 bases; bases with no gene match: 10. This CDR3 region has 15 residues. In nucleotides, the CDR3 is TGTGCCAGCAGCTTAGCGGGGGGCCCTTACGGGGAGCAGTTCTTC. This sequence encodes CASSLAGGPYGEQFF.

This clonotype was observed many times. The chain joins TRBV29-1 to TRBJ2-1; 8 nucleotides line up with TRBD2. Germline V gene data show CDR1 as SQVTM and CDR2 as ANQGSEA. The CDR3 has 20 amino acids. With 3 bases clipped from V and 1 base from J, the junction kept 20 bases outside the gene matches. As DNA, the CDR3 is TGCAGCGTTGATGTTACTAGCGGCCTAATAACAGCCCGATCCTACAATGAGCAGTTCTTC. Its translation: CSVDVTSGLITARSYNEQFF.

This clonotype appeared many times. The chain uses TRBV27 and TRBJ2-3; TRBD1 matches at 7 bases. V shed 8 bases, J shed 5 bases, and the junction held 13 bases outside the gene matches. Looked up from germline, CDR1 is MNHEY and CDR2 is SMNVEV (reference sequence). The CDR3 has 15 amino acids. CDR3 in amino acids: CASAVQTGSEDTQYF. CDR3 bases: TGTGCCAGCGCGGTCCAGACAGGGTCGGAAGATACGCAGTATTTT.

Many counts were recorded for this clonotype. The chain employs TRBV7-9 and TRBJ2-7, with D unresolved. Deletions cut 5 bases from V and 1 base from J, with 12 bases between. CDR3 size: 14 residues. Per germline, CDR1 SEHNR and CDR2 FQNEAQ (reference sequence). In DNA, the CDR3 is TGTGCCAGCAGCCCCCAGACGGTTTCCTACGAGCAGTACTTC. This encodes CASSPQTVSYEQYF.

This clonotype was counted many times. The CDR3 bases are TGTGCCAGCCGCGTCGGGTACACCGGAAACACCATATATTTT. It specifies CASRVGYTGNTIYF. The chain carries TRBV2 and TRBJ1-3; D unclear. The ends were cut back, 8 bases at V and 4 bases at J, with 15 bases in the middle. Looked up from germline, CDR1 is SNHLY and CDR2 is FYNNEI. The CDR3 totals 14 residues.

The table lists this clonotype with many counts. This chain uses TRBV20-1 with TRBJ1-3; 10 nucleotides agree with TRBD1. The CDR3 has 16 amino acids. The germline CDR1 and CDR2 sequences are DFQATT and SNEGSKA (reference sequence). The V segment lost 3 bases and the J segment 3 bases; nucleotides outside the gene matches: 8. Here the CDR3 DNA reads TGCAGTGCTAGGGGGAGGGGGACAGGGGATGGAAACACCATATATTTT. Protein product: CSARGRGTGDGNTIYF.

Turning to this clonotype: A read error may be the cause here, since a much bigger clone is one base away. The CDR3 protein is CSADRGDTQYF. CDR3 DNA: TGCAGTGCGGACAGGGGAGATACGCAGTATTTT. The chain joins TRBV20-1 to TRBJ2-3; 9 bases are a match to TRBD1. The CDR3 has 11 residues. Germline V gives CDR1 DFQATT, CDR2 SNEGSKA (reference sequence). Trimming cost V 6 bases and J 5 bases; bases outside gene matches: 0.

At least ten counts were recorded for this clonotype. The J gene is TRBJ2-3, the V gene TRBV10-3, with D unresolved. With 6 bases removed from V and 6 bases from J, the gap between germline ends came to 13 bases. The CDR3 sequence is 13 residues long. Per the germline V gene, CDR1 is ENHRY and CDR2 is SYGVKD. CDR3 in amino acids: CAISGPHLDTQYF. CDR3 coding DNA: TGTGCCATCAGCGGACCGCATCTGGATACGCAGTATTTT.